Below, 30 T cell receptor beta chains from the same sample are listed, as sequenced in a study of T cell repertoires in cytomegalovirus infection. No antigens are known for them. TCRdb ran MiXCR on the reads and lists one entry per CDR3 protein. The table shows under 450,000 distinct CDR3 sequences, with about 35% occurring only once. Specimen: cultured PBMCs, collected from culture after CMV antigen stimulation. The receptors originated from a human donor in good health (CMV status not recorded). Some clones in this sample may be carry-over from other donors' samples.

This clonotype was seen many times. The J gene is TRBJ2-3, the V gene TRBV7-2, with no clear D. There are 14 residues in the CDR3. Germline values: CDR1 SGHTA, CDR2 FQGNSA. Deletions cut 5 bases from V and 2 bases from J, with 11 bases between. CDR3 protein: CASSPATYTDTQYF. In DNA form, the CDR3 reads TGTGCCAGCAGCCCCGCGACCTACACAGATACGCAGTATTTT.

The table lists this clonotype with a few counts. The rearrangement joins TRBV6-1 to TRBJ2-3; weak D call: TRBD1 (6 bases). The length of the CDR3 is 17 residues. V lost 2 bases to trimming and J lost 5 bases, with 20 bases between them. Germline assignment: CDR1 MNHNS and CDR2 SASEGT. CDR3 protein: CASSETRPGRGGDTQYF. For the CDR3, the DNA is TGTGCCAGCAGTGAAACGCGCCCGGGACGAGGGGGAGATACGCAGTATTTT.

CDR3 nucleotide sequence: TGTGCCAGCAGTTTTCCAGGGACTGAAGCTTTCTTT. Amino acids: CASSFPGTEAFF. The chain has TRBV28 and TRBJ1-1, with TRBD1 as a possible D gene (5 bases). The V gene's germline CDR1 is MDHEN and CDR2 SYDVKM. V was pared by 3 bases and J by 5 bases, with 7 bases between. CDR3 length: 12 residues.

V gene TRBV20-1 combines with J gene TRBJ1-5; D not certain. The germline V gene has CDR1 DFQATT and CDR2 SNEGSKA (reference sequence). The CDR3 spans 13 residues. Trimming pared 2 bases from V and 6 bases from J, leaving 11 bases between. The CDR3 is CSARSYGIQPQHF. CDR3 sequence (DNA): TGCAGTGCTAGATCATACGGCATTCAGCCCCAGCATTTT.

This chain joins TRBV9 and TRBJ2-2; possible D gene TRBD1, 6 bases. CDR1 and CDR2 (germline): SGDLS, YYNGEE. The CDR3 loop spans 16 amino acids. With 3 bases removed from V and 4 bases from J, the gap between germline ends came to 16 bases. This CDR3 is CASSDRASSTTGELFF. The CDR3 nucleotides read TGTGCCAGCAGCGACAGGGCCTCATCCACCACCGGGGAGCTGTTTTTT.

The chain employs TRBV25-1 and TRBJ1-1; D possibly corresponds to TRBD1 (5 bases). The CDR3 is 14 residues long. The V end lost 4 bases, the J end lost 4 bases, and 13 bases lay between the germline ends. The germline V gene has CDR1 MGHDK and CDR2 SYGVNS. The CDR3 coding sequence is TGTGCCAGCAGTGGAAAGGGACCCCGCACTGAAGCTTTCTTT. Its protein is CASSGKGPRTEAFF.

This chain links TRBV7-8 with TRBJ1-2, with TRBD1 identical over 7 bases. J was trimmed by 8 bases and V by 5 bases; bases with no gene match: 8. Germline V gives CDR1 SGHVS, CDR2 FQNEAQ. The CDR3 sequence is 13 residues long. CDR3 sequence reads: CASSPTTGTGYTF. The CDR3 bases are TGTGCCAGCAGCCCCACGACAGGGACCGGCTACACCTTC.

This clonotype has more than one count but fewer than ten. The chain links TRBV19 to TRBJ2-3, with D unclear. This CDR3 has 11 amino acids. The V end was cut by 3 bases, the J end by 6 bases, with 4 bases between. The germline gives CDR1 LNHDA, CDR2 SQIVND (reference sequence). The CDR3 sequence is CASSISDTQYF. CDR3 sequence (DNA): TGTGCCAGTAGTATCAGCGATACGCAGTATTTT.

This clonotype was counted between two and nine times. The rearrangement uses TRBV7-2 and TRBJ1-5; 8 bases line up with TRBD1. The CDR3 has 15 residues. The V and J ends lost 7 bases and 7 bases, in that order; junction bases with no gene match: 12. Per germline, CDR1 SGHTA and CDR2 FQGNSA. The DNA of the CDR3 is TGTGCCAGCACCATAATCCAGGGGGCCGGACAGCCCCAGCATTTT. It is translated as CASTIIQGAGQPQHF.

DNA for the CDR3: TGTGCCAGCAGTTTATCTATGGGGGAGTCTTACAATGAGCAGTTCTTC. It translates to CASSLSMGESYNEQFF. This chain joins TRBV27 and TRBJ2-1, with D perhaps matching TRBD1 or TRBD2 (5 bases each). Trimming shortened V by 0 bases and J by 4 bases, and 13 bases separated the two germline ends. CDR3 length: 16 residues. Germline V gives CDR1 MNHEY, CDR2 SMNVEV (reference sequence).

This clonotype was recorded at least ten times. The chain carries TRBV7-6 and TRBJ1-5; D uncertain. This CDR3 has 14 residues. V dropped 5 bases and J dropped 2 bases, with 10 bases sitting between them. Germline lookup yields CDR1 SGHVS and CDR2 FNYEAQ. As DNA, the CDR3 is TGTGCCAGCAGCCTTGGACCTGGCAATCAGCCCCAGCATTTT. It yields the protein CASSLGPGNQPQHF.

The CDR3 region is CASSAPRGEVETQYF. As DNA, the CDR3 is TGTGCCAGCAGTGCTCCCAGGGGAGAGGTGGAGACCCAGTACTTC. The chain has TRBV6-1 and TRBJ2-5, with a tentative D call TRBD1 (6 bases). Deletions cut 4 bases from V and 5 bases from J, with 17 bases between. CDR1 is MNHNS, CDR2 SASEGT, per germline. The CDR3 spans 15 residues.

The sample holds many counts of this clonotype. The chain recombines TRBV7-9 with TRBJ2-1; 10 bases fit TRBD2. V lost 7 bases, J lost 7 bases, and 19 bases stayed unmatched. The CDR3 is 18 amino acids. Germline V CDR1 and CDR2: SEHNR, FQNEAQ (reference sequence). In DNA form, the CDR3 reads TGTGCCAGCAACTCACCCCCTAGGGGAGCGGGAGGGGAGAATGAGCAGTTCTTC. Amino acids: CASNSPPRGAGGENEQFF.

In its sample, this clonotype was seen a few times. V gene TRBV7-9 combines with J gene TRBJ2-1, with D perhaps TRBD2 (6 bases). The CDR3 totals 17 residues. Trimming took 5 bases from V and 0 from J, leaving 17 bases between them. Looked up from germline, CDR1 is SEHNR and CDR2 is FQNEAQ (reference sequence). The CDR3 is CASSPLAEGFSYNEQFF. DNA for the CDR3: TGTGCCAGCAGCCCATTAGCGGAGGGGTTCTCCTACAATGAGCAGTTCTTC.

This clonotype has only a few counts. The gene calls are TRBV7-6 and TRBJ1-1, with a possible D match to TRBD1 (5 bases). This CDR3 is 13 amino acids long. Trimming took off 7 bases at V and 2 bases at J, with 11 bases between the two ends. CDR1 and CDR2 from the germline V gene are SGHVS and FNYEAQ. The DNA for the CDR3 is TGTGCCAGCAACGGCAGGGACAACACTGAAGCTTTCTTT. Protein: CASNGRDNTEAFF.

This chain connects TRBV6-6 to TRBJ1-5; D possibly corresponds to TRBD1 (5 bases). This CDR3 region has 17 residues. The germline V gene encodes CDR1 MNHNY and CDR2 SVGAGI (reference sequence). Trimming left V 0 bases short and J 6 bases short, with 18 bases between. In nucleotides, the CDR3 is TGTGCCAGCAGTTACTCTCGAGCTTGGGGGTTCGGTCAGCCCCAGCATTTT. Its translation: CASSYSRAWGFGQPQHF.

This clonotype was counted only a few times. The V gene is TRBV6-6, the J gene TRBJ1-2, with a weak D call TRBD1 (5 bases). The CDR3 length is 15 residues. V lost 6 bases to trimming and J lost 0 bases, with 14 bases between them. Per the germline V gene, CDR1 is MNHNY and CDR2 is SVGAGI (reference sequence). The CDR3 DNA sequence: TGTGCCAGCAGAGGAGGGACCGAGACTAACTATGGCTACACCTTC. Protein product: CASRGGTETNYGYTF.

This clonotype was detected only a few times. The chain carries TRBV7-3 and TRBJ2-5, with 8 positions matching TRBD2. Germline trimming cut 5 bases from V and 1 base from J; bases unmatched to any gene: 6. The CDR3 is 15 amino acids. Germline CDR1 and CDR2: SGHTA and FQGTGA. This CDR3 is CASSDLAGPQETQYF. DNA for the CDR3: TGTGCCAGCAGCGATCTAGCGGGTCCCCAAGAGACCCAGTACTTC.

This clonotype was counted many times. This chain joins TRBV7-6 and TRBJ2-1, with D perhaps TRBD1 (6 bases). CDR1 is SGHVS and CDR2 is FNYEAQ in the germline V gene. V gave up 1 base and J gave up 7 bases, with 8 bases separating them. The CDR3 has 13 amino acids. CDR3 region: CASSLDRVNEQFF. CDR3 DNA: TGTGCCAGCAGCTTAGACAGGGTTAATGAGCAGTTCTTC.

Concerning this clonotype itself: Since a much larger clone is just one base distant, this may be a read error. V gene TRBV7-2 combines with J gene TRBJ2-5, with D unclear. The CDR3 is 15 amino acids. Germline loops: CDR1 SGHTA, CDR2 FQGNSA. Trimming left V 1 base short and J 2 bases short, with 11 bases between. CDR3 residues: CASSLGSGAQETQYF. The CDR3 bases are TGTGCCAGCAGCTTAGGAAGTGGAGCACAAGAGACCCAGTACTTC.

On this clonotype itself: Sequence at one end of the junction differs from germline and may be a read error. This sequence joins TRBV20-1 and TRBJ2-1; 12 positions match TRBD2. Germline CDR1 is DFQATT and CDR2 is SNEGSKA (reference sequence). The CDR3 runs 13 residues. As DNA, the CDR3 is TGTTCCCTAGCGGGAGGGGACTACAATGAGCAGTTCTTC. Translation: CSLAGGDYNEQFF.

This rearrangement joins TRBV11-1 to TRBJ2-7; D ambiguous. CDR1 is SGHAT, CDR2 FQDESV, per germline (reference sequence). The CDR3 length is 12 residues. V dropped 4 bases and J dropped 2 bases, with 6 bases sitting between them. CDR3 in DNA: TGTGCCAGCAGCTCATTCGCCTACGAGCAGTACTTC. Translated, it gives CASSSFAYEQYF.

As concerns this clonotype: Given a much more abundant clone one base away, this may be a read error. The V call is TRBV7-2, the J call TRBJ2-7; D possibly matches TRBD1 or TRBD2 (5 bases each). This CDR3 contains 15 residues. Germline V gene data show CDR1 as SGHTA and CDR2 as FQGNSA. The CDR3 is CASSQSGRNSYERYV. CDR3 DNA sequence: TGTGCCAGCAGCCAGTCGGGACGGAACTCCTACGAGCGGTACGTC.

The chain joins TRBV3-1 to TRBJ2-1; no firm D call. CDR3 length equals 14 residues. Germline lookup yields CDR1 LGHDT and CDR2 YNNKEL (reference sequence). The ends were cut back, 2 bases at V and 7 bases at J, with 12 bases in the middle. The CDR3 here is CASSQRTLGNEQFF. The CDR3 region has the DNA TGTGCCAGCAGCCAACGGACGTTGGGAAATGAGCAGTTCTTC.

There are many counts of this clonotype. This chain uses TRBV7-2 with TRBJ2-1, with D possibly TRBD1 on 6 matching bases. V lost 6 bases and J 0 bases, leaving 15 bases between the germline ends. Germline V gives CDR1 SGHTA, CDR2 FQGNSA. This CDR3 has 16 amino acids. Here the CDR3 DNA reads TGTGCCAGCAGACCCTGGGGGCGCAGCTCCTACAATGAGCAGTTCTTC. Translated: CASRPWGRSSYNEQFF.

This chain connects TRBV19 to TRBJ1-5; D unresolved. Per the germline V gene, CDR1 is LNHDA and CDR2 is SQIVND (reference sequence). V was clipped by 5 bases and J by 7 bases, with 15 bases between them. This CDR3 is built from 14 residues. In DNA, the CDR3 is TGTGCCAGTAGTCGGGCAGCCGCCCGCCAGCCCCAGCATTTT. Amino acids: CASSRAAARQPQHF.

This clonotype turned up a few times. The chain links TRBV24-1 to TRBJ1-2; TRBD1 aligns across 7 bases. Germline CDR1 KGHDR, CDR2 SFDVKD. Losses at the gene ends were 4 bases for V and 4 bases for J; bases not matched to a gene: 2. The CDR3 covers 13 residues. CDR3 sequence (DNA): TGTGCCACCAGTGACCGGGACAGCTATGGCTACACCTTC. This sequence encodes CATSDRDSYGYTF.

This clonotype was detected only a few times. The rearrangement joins TRBV4-1 to TRBJ2-1; a possible D gene is TRBD1 (6 bases). The CDR3 spans 15 residues. V shed 0 bases and J shed 5 bases, with 11 bases lying between them. Germline loops: CDR1 MGHRA, CDR2 YSYEKL. CDR3 amino acids: CASSQETGFHNEQFF. In DNA, the CDR3 is TGCGCCAGCAGCCAAGAGACAGGTTTTCACAATGAGCAGTTCTTC.

This sequence joins TRBV7-2 and TRBJ1-3; maybe TRBD1 (6 bases). Germline V gives CDR1 SGHTA, CDR2 FQGNSA. CDR3 length equals 15 residues. The V end lost 4 bases, the J end lost 3 bases, and 13 bases lay between the germline ends. DNA for the CDR3: TGTGCCAGCAGCTCGTACCAGGACAGTGGAAACACCATATATTTT. Its protein is CASSSYQDSGNTIYF.

The chain is built from TRBV18 and TRBJ2-3; a possible D gene is TRBD2 (5 bases). V was cut by 1 base and J by 5 bases, with 22 bases left in between. The CDR3 contains 18 residues. Germline V gene data show CDR1 as KGHSH and CDR2 as LQKENI. The CDR3 bases are TGTGCCAGCTCACCACGGCCTCTAGCCCCATCGGTGGAAGATACGCAGTATTTT. Translated: CASSPRPLAPSVEDTQYF.